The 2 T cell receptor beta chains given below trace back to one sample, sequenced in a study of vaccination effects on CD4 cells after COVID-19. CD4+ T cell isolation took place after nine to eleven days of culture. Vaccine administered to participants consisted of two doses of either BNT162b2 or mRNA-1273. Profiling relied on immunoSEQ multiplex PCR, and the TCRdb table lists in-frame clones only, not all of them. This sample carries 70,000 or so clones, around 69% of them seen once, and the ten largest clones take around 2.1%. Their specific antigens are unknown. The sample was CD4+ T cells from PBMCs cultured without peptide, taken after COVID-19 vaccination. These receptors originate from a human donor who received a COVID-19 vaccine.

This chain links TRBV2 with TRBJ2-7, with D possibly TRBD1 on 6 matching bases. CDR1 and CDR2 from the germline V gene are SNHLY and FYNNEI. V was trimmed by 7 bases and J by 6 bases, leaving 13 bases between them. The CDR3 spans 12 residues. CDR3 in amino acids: CASKPQGSEQYV. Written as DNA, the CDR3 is TGTGCCAGCAAACCACAGGGATCCGAGCAGTACGTC.

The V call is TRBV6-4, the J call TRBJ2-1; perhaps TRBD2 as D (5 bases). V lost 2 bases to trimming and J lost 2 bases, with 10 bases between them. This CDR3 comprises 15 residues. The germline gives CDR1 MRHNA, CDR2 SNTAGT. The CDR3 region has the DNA TGTGCCAGCAGTGACCAACCCGGGGCCTACAATGAGCAGTTCTTC. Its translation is CASSDQPGAYNEQFF.